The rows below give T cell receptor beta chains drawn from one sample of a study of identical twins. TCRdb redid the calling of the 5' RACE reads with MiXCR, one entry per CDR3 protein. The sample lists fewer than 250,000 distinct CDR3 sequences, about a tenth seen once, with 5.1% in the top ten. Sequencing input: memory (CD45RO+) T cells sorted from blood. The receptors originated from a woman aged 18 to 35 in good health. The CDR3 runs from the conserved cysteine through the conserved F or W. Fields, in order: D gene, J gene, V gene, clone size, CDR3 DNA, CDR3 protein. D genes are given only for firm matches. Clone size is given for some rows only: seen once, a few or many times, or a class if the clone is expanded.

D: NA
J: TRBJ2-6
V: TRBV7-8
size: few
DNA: TGTGCCAGCAGCTTTTATAGGGCCCCTGGGGCCAACGTCCTGACTTTC
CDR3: CASSFYRAPGANVLTF

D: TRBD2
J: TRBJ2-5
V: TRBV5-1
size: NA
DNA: TGCGCCAGCAGCTTGGCGGGGCCGGGGGGGACCCAGTACTTC
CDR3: CASSLAGPGGTQYF

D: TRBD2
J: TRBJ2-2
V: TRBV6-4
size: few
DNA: TGTGCCAGCAGTGGGACTAGCACCGGGGAGCTGTTTTTT
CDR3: CASSGTSTGELFF

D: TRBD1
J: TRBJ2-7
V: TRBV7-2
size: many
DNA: TGTGCCAGCAGTTATACCCCCGGGACAGGGAACGAGCAGTACTTC
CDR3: CASSYTPGTGNEQYF

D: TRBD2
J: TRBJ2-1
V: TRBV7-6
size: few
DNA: TGTGCCAGCAGCCCTAGCGGGAGAAGCCACAATGAGCAGTTCTTC
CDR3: CASSPSGRSHNEQFF

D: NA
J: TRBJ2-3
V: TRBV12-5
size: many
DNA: TGTGCTAGTGGTTTGGTACTCCACAACACAGATACGCAGTATTTT
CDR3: CASGLVLHNTDTQYF

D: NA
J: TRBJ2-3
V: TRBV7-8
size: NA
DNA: TGTGCCAGCAGCTCTAGAGGGTCTAGGATCTTTAGTACGCAGTATTTT
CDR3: CASSSRGSRIFSTQYF

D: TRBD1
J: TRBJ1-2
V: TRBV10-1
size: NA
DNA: TGCGCCAGCAGCCCGGGACAGGGGGCAGGTGGCTACACCTTC
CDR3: CASSPGQGAGGYTF

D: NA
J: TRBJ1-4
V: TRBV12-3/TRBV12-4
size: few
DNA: TGTGCCAGCAGTTTTTCAACGAGAGTGAGGCCTAATGAAAAACTGTTTTTT
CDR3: CASSFSTRVRPNEKLFF

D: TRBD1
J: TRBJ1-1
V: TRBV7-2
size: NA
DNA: TGTGCCAGCAGCACAAGGGACAGGTCGAACACTGAAGCTTTCTTT
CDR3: CASSTRDRSNTEAFF

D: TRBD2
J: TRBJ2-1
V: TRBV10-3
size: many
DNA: TGTGCCATCAGTGGGGCGGGAGGCAACAATGAGCAGTTCTTC
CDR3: CAISGAGGNNEQFF

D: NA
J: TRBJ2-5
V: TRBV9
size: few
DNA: TGTGCCAGCAGCGCCCCGGGGAGCCACCAAGAGACCCAGTACTTC
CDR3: CASSAPGSHQETQYF

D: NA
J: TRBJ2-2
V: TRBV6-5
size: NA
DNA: TGTGCCAGCAGTTACCCAACAGGGAACAACACCGGGGAGCTGTTTTTT
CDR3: CASSYPTGNNTGELFF

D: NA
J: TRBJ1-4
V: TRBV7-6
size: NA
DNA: TGTGCCAGCAGCTTAGAACTAGCGGGAGCGACTAATGAAAAACTGTTTTTT
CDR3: CASSLELAGATNEKLFF

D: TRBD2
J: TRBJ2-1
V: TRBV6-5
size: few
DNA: TGTGCCAGCAGCTACCCCGAGGGGCTAGCGGGAGATGAGCAGTTCTTC
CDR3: CASSYPEGLAGDEQFF

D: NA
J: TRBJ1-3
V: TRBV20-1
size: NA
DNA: TGCAGTGTCGGAGCCTCATCCTCTGGAAACACCATATATTTT
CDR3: CSVGASSSGNTIYF

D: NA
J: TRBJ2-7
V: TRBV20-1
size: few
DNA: TGCAGTGCTAGTATACTAGCAGCGCGCGAGCAGTACTTC
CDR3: CSASILAAREQYF

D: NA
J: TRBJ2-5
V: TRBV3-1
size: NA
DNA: TGTGCCAGCACCGCCGGTCGAGGAGTCCAGACCCAGTACTTC
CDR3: CASTAGRGVQTQYF

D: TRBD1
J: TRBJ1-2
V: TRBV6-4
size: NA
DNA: TGTGCCAGCAGTGACTCCCCAGGGGGCGGAAGTGGCTACACCTTC
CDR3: CASSDSPGGGSGYTF

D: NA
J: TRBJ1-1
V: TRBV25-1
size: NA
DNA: TGTGCCAGCAGTGAATCCCGGGGGAACACTGAAGCTTTCTTT
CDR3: CASSESRGNTEAFF

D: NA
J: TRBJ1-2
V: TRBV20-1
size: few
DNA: TGCAGTGCTAGTGGTTATAACTATGGCTACACCTTC
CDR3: CSASGYNYGYTF

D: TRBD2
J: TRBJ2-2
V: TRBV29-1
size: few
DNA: TGCAGCGTTGCGGCTAGCGGGAGGAACACCGGGGAGCTGTTTTTT
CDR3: CSVAASGRNTGELFF

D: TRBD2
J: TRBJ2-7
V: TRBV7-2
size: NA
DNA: TGTGCCAGCAGCGCAGGTCGTAGCGGGGCCGCCTACGAGCAGTACTTC
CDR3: CASSAGRSGAAYEQYF

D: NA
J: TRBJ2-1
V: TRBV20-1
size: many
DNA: TGCAGTGCCCTACTAGGGGGTTTGTGGACCAATGAGCAGTTCTTC
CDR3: CSALLGGLWTNEQFF

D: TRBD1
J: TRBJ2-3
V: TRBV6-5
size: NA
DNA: TGTGCCAGCAGTTACGGGACAGGGGCGGTGGATACGCAGTATTTT
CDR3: CASSYGTGAVDTQYF

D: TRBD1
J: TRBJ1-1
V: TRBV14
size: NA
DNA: TGTGCCAGCAGCGCCCGGACAGGGAATACTGAAGCTTTCTTT
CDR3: CASSARTGNTEAFF

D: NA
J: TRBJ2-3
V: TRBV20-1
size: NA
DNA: TGCAGTGCCGAGACGCAAACCCCTACAGATACGCAGTATTTT
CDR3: CSAETQTPTDTQYF

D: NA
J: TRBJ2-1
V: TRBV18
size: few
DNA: TGTGCCAGCTCGCGGTCGGGCAGTCACAATGAGCAGTTCTTC
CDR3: CASSRSGSHNEQFF

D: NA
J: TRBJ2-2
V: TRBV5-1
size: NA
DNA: TGCGCCAGCAGCGTGGCCCGCCAGGGCACCGGGGAGCTGTTTTTT
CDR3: CASSVARQGTGELFF

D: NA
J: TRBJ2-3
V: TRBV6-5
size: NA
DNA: TGTGCCAGCAGTACTAGCTTTTGGATTGCTGATACGCAGTATTTT
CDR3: CASSTSFWIADTQYF